This T cell receptor (beta chain) was captured in a study of shared clonotypes between healthy human individuals. Study outcomes and limitations: Specimens sampled were limited to blood, with tissue repertoires likely differing. With a few donors compared, 4% to 5.5% of naive CD4 clonotypes were shared. Compared with memory subsets, naive subsets generally had larger estimated richness.

Only in-frame clones appear in the TCRdb table, and some are missing; sequencing was by immunoSEQ multiplex PCR. This sample has hundreds of thousands of clones, with 85% to 95% found just once. As concerns this clone: Antigen: not known.

Only CD45RO-negative cells positively selected for CCR7 counted as naive CD8 cells, so terminally differentiated effector memory CD45RA+ cells were excluded. The CDR3 is made up of 11 amino acids. Germline V lookup: CDR1 SGHNT, CDR2 YYREEE (reference sequence). Trimming shortened V by 0 bases and J by 11 bases, and 6 bases separated the two germline ends. This chain connects TRBV5-4 to TRBJ2-1; D is unclear. The sequence derives from a woman in her twenties or thirties in good health. The sequenced sample consisted of naive CD8+ T cells sorted from blood. CDR3 sequence: CASSLVSQQFF. The DNA for the CDR3 is TGTGCCAGCAGCTTGGTTTCACAGCAGTTCTTC.